Listed here are 14 T cell receptor beta chains from one sample, sequenced in a study of a mutant IDH1 vaccine in newly diagnosed glioma. Some clones are missing from TCRdb's copy, which holds only in-frame ones; the method was immunoSEQ multiplex PCR. The sample includes 25,000 to 35,000 clones, around 80% of them seen just once. Time point reported: baseline, week 1 (first vaccination visit). Indicated treatment: pre-vaccination baseline after standard-of-care therapy. The sequenced sample was PBMCs, obtained from a glioma patient treated with radiotherapy, temozolomide or both. All receptors come from a man aged 25 to 40 with glioma.

This clone was detected only a few times. Written as DNA, the CDR3 is TGTGCCAGCAGCCAAGATCTAGAAGCTTACGAGCAGTACTTC. Protein: CASSQDLEAYEQYF. The rearrangement links TRBV4-2 to TRBJ2-7, with D hard to call. The CDR3 loop spans 14 amino acids. V lost 0 bases to trimming and J lost 4 bases, with 10 bases between them. Germline CDR1 reads LGHNA; CDR2 reads YNFKEQ.

This chain joins TRBV29-1 and TRBJ2-2; D is ambiguous. V gave up 4 bases and J gave up 7 bases, with 13 bases separating them. This CDR3 region has 13 residues. Germline lookup yields CDR1 SQVTM and CDR2 ANQGSEA. The CDR3 loop is CSVGVGYGGELFF. The CDR3 DNA reads as TGCAGCGTTGGTGTGGGGTACGGCGGGGAGCTGTTTTTT.

This clone occurred a few times. The V call is TRBV30, the J call TRBJ2-3; D gene unclear. The CDR3 loop spans 16 amino acids. The V end lost 1 base, the J end lost 0 bases, and 14 bases lay between the germline ends. The germline V gene encodes CDR1 GTSNPN and CDR2 SVGIG (reference sequence). CDR3 protein: CAWSARLGSSTDTQYF. CDR3 nucleotide sequence: TGTGCCTGGAGTGCGAGGTTGGGTTCTAGCACAGATACGCAGTATTTT.

This clone was counted a single time. The chain employs TRBV15 and TRBJ2-1; D is undetermined. The CDR3 runs to 14 residues. CDR1 and CDR2 (germline): LNHNV, YYDKDF (reference sequence). V lost 5 bases and J 5 bases, leaving 13 bases between the germline ends. CDR3 in amino acids: CATSGWSENNEQFF. CDR3 nucleotide sequence: TGTGCCACCAGCGGATGGAGCGAAAACAATGAGCAGTTCTTC.

This clone was seen only a few times. The genes are TRBV30 and TRBJ1-1; possible D gene TRBD1, 5 bases. Deletions cut 0 bases from V and 5 bases from J, with 13 bases between. Germline loops: CDR1 GTSNPN, CDR2 SVGIG (reference sequence). This CDR3 has 14 residues. The CDR3 sequence is CAWSVSLRGTEAFF. The DNA for the CDR3 is TGTGCCTGGAGTGTAAGTTTACGGGGGACTGAAGCTTTCTTT.

The gene calls are TRBV6-6 and TRBJ1-3; D possibly corresponds to TRBD1 (6 bases). This CDR3 region has 15 residues. The V and J ends lost 6 bases and 2 bases respectively, with 14 bases between them. In germline, CDR1 is MNHNY, CDR2 SVGAGI (reference sequence). CDR3 nucleotides: TGTGCCAGCAGCCCTACAGGGCTGGCTGGAAACACCATATATTTT. This translates into CASSPTGLAGNTIYF.

This clone was seen once. The chain recombines TRBV5-6 with TRBJ1-6, with 7 nucleotides matching TRBD1. Germline-derived CDR1 and CDR2 are SGHDT and YYEEEE. The length of the CDR3 is 14 residues. V lost 1 base and J lost 6; bases outside the gene matches: 1. The CDR3 spells CASSLYRGNSPLHF. The CDR3, as DNA: TGTGCCAGCAGCTTGTACAGGGGTAATTCACCCCTCCACTTT.

V and J are TRBV10-3 and TRBJ1-2; D is perhaps TRBD1 (6 bases). Trimming pared 2 bases from V and 4 bases from J, leaving 11 bases between. Per the germline V gene, CDR1 is ENHRY and CDR2 is SYGVKD. This CDR3 region has 14 residues. CDR3 nucleotides: TGTGCCATCAGTGAGATACAGGGCGTCTATGGCTACACCTTC. Amino acids: CAISEIQGVYGYTF.

This chain uses TRBV7-9 with TRBJ1-3, with TRBD1 matching 7 bases. In germline, CDR1 is SEHNR, CDR2 FQNEAQ (reference sequence). The V and J ends lost 7 bases and 9 bases, in that order; junction bases with no gene match: 9. CDR3 length equals 13 residues. CDR3 DNA sequence: TGTGCCAGCAACCAGGGGGGATTTGGCACCATATATTTT. Translation: CASNQGGFGTIYF.

This clone has only one observation. The rearrangement links TRBV6-1 to TRBJ1-5; perhaps TRBD1 as D (6 bases). The CDR3 spans 14 residues. V gave up 5 bases and J gave up 6 bases, with 14 bases separating them. The germline CDR1 and CDR2 sequences are MNHNS and SASEGT. In nucleotides, the CDR3 is TGTGCCAGCAGTAACCAACAGGGTTTTCAGCCCCAGCATTTT. It is translated as CASSNQQGFQPQHF.

This clone was observed a handful of times. The chain uses TRBV2 and TRBJ2-7; D remains unclear. The CDR3 consists of 13 residues. CDR1 SNHLY and CDR2 FYNNEI come from the germline V gene. V lost 3 bases to trimming and J lost 2 bases, with 8 bases between them. This chain's CDR3 is CASSEGRTYEQYF. For the CDR3, the DNA is TGTGCCAGCAGTGAGGGCAGGACCTACGAGCAGTACTTC.

This sequence joins TRBV25-1 and TRBJ2-1; D remains ambiguous. CDR3 size: 15 residues. Germline V lookup: CDR1 MGHDK, CDR2 SYGVNS. The V and J ends lost 6 bases and 0 bases respectively, with 12 bases between them. The chain's CDR3 is CASRQGWGSYNEQFF. Here the CDR3 DNA reads TGTGCCAGCAGACAAGGATGGGGCTCCTACAATGAGCAGTTCTTC.

The V call is TRBV27, the J call TRBJ2-5; 9 nucleotides match TRBD2. Germline-derived CDR1 and CDR2 are MNHEY and SMNVEV (reference sequence). The junction had 5 bases not matched to a gene; V was cut back by 2 bases and J by 4 bases. The CDR3 extends over 15 amino acids. CDR3 protein: CASSLAGGPRETQYF. The CDR3, as DNA: TGTGCCAGCAGTTTAGCGGGAGGGCCGAGAGAGACCCAGTACTTC.

The chain employs TRBV5-1 and TRBJ2-1; perhaps TRBD2 as D (6 bases). This CDR3 is 15 amino acids long. Germline V gene data show CDR1 as SGHRS and CDR2 as YFSETQ. Trimming took 0 bases from V and 5 from J, leaving 12 bases between them. CDR3: CASSLAGSRDNEQFF. The CDR3 nucleotides read TGCGCCAGCAGCTTGGCCGGGAGCCGCGACAATGAGCAGTTCTTC.